This record looks at one TCR beta chain sequence and its context. What it recognizes is unknown. Input per replicate PCR of unsorted PBMC was around 0.3 ug DNA, corresponding to 33,000 or so T cell genomes. Per the study methods: Junction-only immunoSEQ data arrived without quality scores, meaning filtering differed. This table comes from immunoSEQ multiplex PCR, and its TCRdb copy is limited to in-frame clones, with some not included. V and J calls plus clone size are reproduced from that table; the DNA served to infer D and trimming. The data show under 600,000 clones, with just over 75% seen just once and about 11% held by the top ten. This record comes from a study of shared clonotypes between healthy human individuals. Study at large: The donors, a couple of women and three men, were aged 18 to 49.

Germline V CDR1 and CDR2: LNHNV, YYDKDF (reference sequence). Trimming removed 5 bases from V and 4 bases from J; junction bases left unmatched: 11. The CDR3 extends over 17 amino acids. Whole-study results and caveats: Clonotype sharing across donors was expected to vary with sequencing depth.

V usage is TRBV15 and J usage is TRBJ2-3, with 11 bases lining up with TRBD2. This sequence originates from a woman aged 40 to 49 in good health. Some clones in this sample may be carry-over from other donors' samples. What was sequenced was PBMCs. The CDR3 DNA sequence: TGTGCCACCAGCCCCCAACCCGTAGCGGGAGGGCCAGATACGCAGTATTTT. It yields the protein CATSPQPVAGGPDTQYF. Full variable domain (rest looked up from reference TRBV15 and TRBJ2-3): DAMVIQNPRYQVTQFGKPVTLSCSQTLNHNVMYWYQQKSSQAPKLLFHYYDKDFNNEADTPDNFQSRRPNTSFCFLDIRSPGLGDTAMYLCATSPQPVAGGPDTQYFGPGTRLTVL.